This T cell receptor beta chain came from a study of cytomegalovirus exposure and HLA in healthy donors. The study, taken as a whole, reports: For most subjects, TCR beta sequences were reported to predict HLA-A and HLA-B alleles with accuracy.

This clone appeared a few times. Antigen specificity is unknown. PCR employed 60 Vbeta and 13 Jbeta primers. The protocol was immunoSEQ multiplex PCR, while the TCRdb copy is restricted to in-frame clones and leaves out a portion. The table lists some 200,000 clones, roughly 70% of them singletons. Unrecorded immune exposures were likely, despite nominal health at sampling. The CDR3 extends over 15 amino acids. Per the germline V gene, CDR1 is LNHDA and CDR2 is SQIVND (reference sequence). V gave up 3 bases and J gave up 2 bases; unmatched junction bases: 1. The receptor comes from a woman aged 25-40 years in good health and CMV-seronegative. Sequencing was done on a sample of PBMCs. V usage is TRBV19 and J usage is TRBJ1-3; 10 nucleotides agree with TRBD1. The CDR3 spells CASSIGTGAGNTIYF. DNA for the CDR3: TGTGCCAGTAGTATCGGGACAGGGGCTGGAAACACCATATATTTT.